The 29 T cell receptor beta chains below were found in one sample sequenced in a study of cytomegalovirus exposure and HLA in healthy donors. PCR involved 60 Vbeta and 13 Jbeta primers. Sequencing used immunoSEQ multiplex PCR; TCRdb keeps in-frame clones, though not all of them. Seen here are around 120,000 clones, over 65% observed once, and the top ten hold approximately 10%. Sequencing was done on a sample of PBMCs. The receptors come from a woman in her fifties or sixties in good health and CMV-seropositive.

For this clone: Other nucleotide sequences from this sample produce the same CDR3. The CDR3 loop is CASSSQGYEQYF. CDR3 bases: TGTGCCAGCAGCTCGCAGGGCTACGAGCAGTACTTC. The chain uses TRBV6-5 and TRBJ2-7; D possibly corresponds to TRBD1 (5 bases). Trimming removed 6 bases at V and 3 bases at J, with 9 bases between. Germline values: CDR1 MNHEY, CDR2 SVGAGI. This CDR3 comprises 12 residues.

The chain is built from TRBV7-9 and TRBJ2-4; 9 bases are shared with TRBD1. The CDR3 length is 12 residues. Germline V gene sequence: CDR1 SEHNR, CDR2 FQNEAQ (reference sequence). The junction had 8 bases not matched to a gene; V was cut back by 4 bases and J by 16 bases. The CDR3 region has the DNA TGTGCCAGCAGCTCCCTACGGGACAGGGTTTACTTC. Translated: CASSSLRDRVYF.

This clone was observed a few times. The CDR3 reads CASSLDSPGELFF. The CDR3 nucleotides are TGTGCCAGCAGCTTGGATAGTCCCGGGGAGCTGTTTTTT. V usage is TRBV5-5 and J usage is TRBJ2-2; D call uncertain. The germline V and J ends were trimmed by 0 bases and 6 bases, with 6 bases remaining between them. Germline CDR1 and CDR2: SGHKS and YYEKEE (reference sequence). The CDR3 consists of 13 residues.

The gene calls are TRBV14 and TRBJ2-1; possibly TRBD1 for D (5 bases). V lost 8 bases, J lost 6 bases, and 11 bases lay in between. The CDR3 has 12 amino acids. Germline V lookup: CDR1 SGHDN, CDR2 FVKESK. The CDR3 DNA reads TGTGCCAGCCAGGGAACGGGCAATGAGCAGTTCTTC. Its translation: CASQGTGNEQFF.

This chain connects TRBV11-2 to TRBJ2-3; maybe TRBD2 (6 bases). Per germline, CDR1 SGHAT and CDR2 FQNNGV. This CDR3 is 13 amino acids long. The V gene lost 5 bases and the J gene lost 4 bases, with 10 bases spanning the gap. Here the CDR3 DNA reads TGTGCCAGCAGCCCCGGGGAGGCAGATACGCAGTATTTT. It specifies CASSPGEADTQYF.

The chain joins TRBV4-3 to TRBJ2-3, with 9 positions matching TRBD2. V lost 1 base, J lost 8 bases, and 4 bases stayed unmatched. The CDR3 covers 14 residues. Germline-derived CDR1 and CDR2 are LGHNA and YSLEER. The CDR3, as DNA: TGCGCCAGCAGCCAAGGCGCGGGAGGGGGTACGCAGTATTTT. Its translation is CASSQGAGGGTQYF.

The CDR3 DNA reads as TGCGCCAGCAGTCTACAGGGGACCACCGGGGAGCTGTTTTTT. It is translated as CASSLQGTTGELFF. V usage is TRBV4-1 and J usage is TRBJ2-2; the match to TRBD1 covers 7 bases. Losses at the gene ends were 6 bases for V and 4 bases for J; bases not matched to a gene: 5. The CDR3 sequence is 14 residues long. Germline-derived CDR1 and CDR2 are MGHRA and YSYEKL.

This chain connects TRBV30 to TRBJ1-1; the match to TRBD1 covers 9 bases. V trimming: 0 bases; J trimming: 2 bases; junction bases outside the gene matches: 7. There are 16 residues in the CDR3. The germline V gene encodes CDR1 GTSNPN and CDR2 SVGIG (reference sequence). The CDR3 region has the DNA TGTGCCTGGAGTGTTACCAGGACAGGGGTAAACACTGAAGCTTTCTTT. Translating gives CAWSVTRTGVNTEAFF.

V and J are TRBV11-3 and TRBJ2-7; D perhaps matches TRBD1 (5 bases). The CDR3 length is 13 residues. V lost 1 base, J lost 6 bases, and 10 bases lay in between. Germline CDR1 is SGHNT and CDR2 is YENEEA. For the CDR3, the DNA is TGTGCCAGCAGCTTAGGACAGACGAGCGAGCAGTACTTC. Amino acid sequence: CASSLGQTSEQYF.

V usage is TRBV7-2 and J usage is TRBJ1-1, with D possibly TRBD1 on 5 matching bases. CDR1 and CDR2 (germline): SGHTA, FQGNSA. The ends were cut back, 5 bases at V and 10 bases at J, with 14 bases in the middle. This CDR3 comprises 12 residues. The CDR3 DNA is TGTGCCAGCAGCCAAGCGGGGCGCGGAGCTTTCTTT. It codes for CASSQAGRGAFF.

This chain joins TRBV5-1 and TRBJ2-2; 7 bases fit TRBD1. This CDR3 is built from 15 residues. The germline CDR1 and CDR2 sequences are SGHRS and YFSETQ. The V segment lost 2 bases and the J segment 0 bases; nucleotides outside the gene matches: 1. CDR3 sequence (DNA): TGCGCCAGCAGCTTAGGGACAGCGAACACCGGGGAGCTGTTTTTT. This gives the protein CASSLGTANTGELFF.

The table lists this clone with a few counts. For the CDR3, the DNA is TGTGCCAGTAGTCACAGGGGGACTAGCAATCAGCCCCAGCATTTT. Its translation is CASSHRGTSNQPQHF. The chain has TRBV19 and TRBJ1-5, with 8 bases identical to TRBD1. The V gene end was trimmed by 5 bases and the J gene end by 0 bases; junction bases not matched to a gene: 3. CDR3 length: 15 amino acids. In germline, CDR1 is LNHDA, CDR2 SQIVND (reference sequence). Full variable domain (rest looked up from reference TRBV19 and TRBJ1-5): DGGITQSPKYLFRKEGQNVTLSCEQNLNHDAMYWYRQDPGQGLRLIYYSQIVNDFQKGDIAEGYSVSREKKESFPLTVTSAQKNPTAFYLCASSHRGTSNQPQHFGDGTRLSIL.

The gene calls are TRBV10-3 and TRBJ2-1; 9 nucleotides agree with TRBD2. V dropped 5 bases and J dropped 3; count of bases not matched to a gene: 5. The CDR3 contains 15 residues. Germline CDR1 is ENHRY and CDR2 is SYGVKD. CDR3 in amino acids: CAISIRTSDYNEQFF. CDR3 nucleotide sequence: TGTGCCATCAGTATTAGGACTAGCGACTACAATGAGCAGTTCTTC.

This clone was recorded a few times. In DNA form, the CDR3 reads TGCGCCAGCAGCCTCATGGGCGCAGATACGCAGTATTTT. It encodes CASSLMGADTQYF. The J gene is TRBJ2-3, the V gene TRBV4-1; D remains unclear. The germline gives CDR1 MGHRA, CDR2 YSYEKL. V dropped 4 bases and J dropped 4 bases, with 9 bases sitting between them. The CDR3 runs 13 residues.

CDR3 in amino acids: CASSLWTGGNNEQFF. As DNA, the CDR3 is TGTGCCAGCAGTTTATGGACGGGAGGTAACAATGAGCAGTTCTTC. V gene TRBV28 combines with J gene TRBJ2-1, with 7 positions matching TRBD2. Germline-derived CDR1 and CDR2 are MDHEN and SYDVKM. After removal of 0 bases from V and 5 bases from J, the junction contained 4 bases not matched to a gene. The CDR3 runs 15 residues. Looking up the rest from reference TRBV28 and TRBJ2-1 gives the full variable domain: DVKVTQSSRYLVKRTGEKVFLECVQDMDHENMFWYRQDPGLGLRLIYFSYDVKMKEKGDIPEGYSVSREKKERFSLILESASTNQTSMYLCASSLWTGGNNEQFFGPGTRLTVL.

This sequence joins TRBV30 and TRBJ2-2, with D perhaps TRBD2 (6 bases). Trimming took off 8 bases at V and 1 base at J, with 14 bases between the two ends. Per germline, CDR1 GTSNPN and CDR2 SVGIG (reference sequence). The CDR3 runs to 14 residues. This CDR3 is CAQKGDLNTGELFF. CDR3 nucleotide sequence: TGTGCCCAAAAAGGGGACTTGAACACCGGGGAGCTGTTTTTT.

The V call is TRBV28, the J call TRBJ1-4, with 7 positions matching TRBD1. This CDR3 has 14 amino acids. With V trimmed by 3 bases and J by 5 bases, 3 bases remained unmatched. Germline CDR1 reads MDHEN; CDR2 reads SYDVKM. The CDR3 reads CASSFPGGNEKLFF. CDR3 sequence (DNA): TGTGCCAGCAGTTTCCCAGGGGGGAATGAAAAACTGTTTTTT.

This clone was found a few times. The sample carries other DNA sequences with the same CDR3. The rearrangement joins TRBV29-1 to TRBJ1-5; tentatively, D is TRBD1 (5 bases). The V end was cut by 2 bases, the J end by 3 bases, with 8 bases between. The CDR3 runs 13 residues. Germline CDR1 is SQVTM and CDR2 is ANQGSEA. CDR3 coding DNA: TGCAGCGTTGAACAGGGCCCCAATCAGCCCCAGCATTTT. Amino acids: CSVEQGPNQPQHF.

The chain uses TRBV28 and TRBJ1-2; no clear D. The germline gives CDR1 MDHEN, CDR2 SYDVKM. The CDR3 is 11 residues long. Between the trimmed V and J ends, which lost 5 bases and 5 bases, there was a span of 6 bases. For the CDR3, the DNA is TGTGCCAGCAGTACTCTGTATGGCTACACCTTC. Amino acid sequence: CASSTLYGYTF.

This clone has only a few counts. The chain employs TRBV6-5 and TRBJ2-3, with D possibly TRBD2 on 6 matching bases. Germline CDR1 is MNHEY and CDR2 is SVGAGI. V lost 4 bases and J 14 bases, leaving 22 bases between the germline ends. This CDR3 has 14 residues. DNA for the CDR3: TGTGCCAGCAGTTCCCCTTCAAGACTAGTGCTTGTGTATTTT. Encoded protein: CASSSPSRLVLVYF.

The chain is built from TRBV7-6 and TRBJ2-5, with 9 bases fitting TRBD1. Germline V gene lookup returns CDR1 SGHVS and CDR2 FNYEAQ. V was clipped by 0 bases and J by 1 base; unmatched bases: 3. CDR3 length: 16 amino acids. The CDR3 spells CASSLARGQGQETQYF. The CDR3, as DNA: TGTGCCAGCAGCTTAGCGCGGGGACAGGGCCAAGAGACCCAGTACTTC.

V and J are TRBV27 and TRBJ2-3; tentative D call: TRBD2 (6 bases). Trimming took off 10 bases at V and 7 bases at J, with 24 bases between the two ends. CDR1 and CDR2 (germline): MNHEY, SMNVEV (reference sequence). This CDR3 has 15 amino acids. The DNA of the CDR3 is TGTGCCACCAACTCGGGGCTAGCGACCTTTAATACGCAGTATTTT. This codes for CATNSGLATFNTQYF.

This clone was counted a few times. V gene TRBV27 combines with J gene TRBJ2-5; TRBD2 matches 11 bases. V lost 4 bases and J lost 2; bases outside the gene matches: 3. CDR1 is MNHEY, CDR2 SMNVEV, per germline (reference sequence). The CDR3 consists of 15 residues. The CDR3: CASSSVAGGQETQYF. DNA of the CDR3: TGTGCCAGCAGTTCAGTAGCGGGAGGGCAAGAGACCCAGTACTTC.

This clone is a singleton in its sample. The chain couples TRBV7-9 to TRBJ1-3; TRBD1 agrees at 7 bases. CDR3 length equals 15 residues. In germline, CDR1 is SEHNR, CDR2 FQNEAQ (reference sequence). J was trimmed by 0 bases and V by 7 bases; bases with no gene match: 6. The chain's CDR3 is CASMEGQSSGNTIYF. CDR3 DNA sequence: TGTGCCAGCATGGAGGGACAGAGCTCTGGAAACACCATATATTTT.

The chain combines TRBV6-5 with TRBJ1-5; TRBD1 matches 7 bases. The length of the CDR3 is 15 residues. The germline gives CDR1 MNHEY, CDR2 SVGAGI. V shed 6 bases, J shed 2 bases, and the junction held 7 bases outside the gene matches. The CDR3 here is CASRPGTDGNQPQHF. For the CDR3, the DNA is TGTGCCAGCAGGCCCGGGACAGATGGCAATCAGCCCCAGCATTTT.

The CDR3 coding sequence is TGTGCCAGCAGCCAAGATCACGAGGGTTCCAATGAGCAGTTCTTC. Its protein is CASSQDHEGSNEQFF. The rearrangement links TRBV4-2 to TRBJ2-1; D may be TRBD2 (5 bases). The CDR3 runs 15 residues. The germline V gene has CDR1 LGHNA and CDR2 YNFKEQ. The V end was cut by 0 bases, the J end by 6 bases, with 12 bases between.

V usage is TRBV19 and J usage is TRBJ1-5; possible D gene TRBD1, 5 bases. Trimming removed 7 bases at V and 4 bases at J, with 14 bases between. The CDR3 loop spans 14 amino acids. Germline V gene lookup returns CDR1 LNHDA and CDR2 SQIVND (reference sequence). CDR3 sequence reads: CASMSRDFNQPQHF. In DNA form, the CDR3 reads TGTGCCAGTATGTCCCGGGACTTTAATCAGCCCCAGCATTTT.

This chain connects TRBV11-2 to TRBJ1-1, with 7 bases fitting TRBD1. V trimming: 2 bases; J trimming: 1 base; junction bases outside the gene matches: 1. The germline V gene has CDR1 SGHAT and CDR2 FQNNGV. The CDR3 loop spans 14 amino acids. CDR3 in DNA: TGTGCCAGCAGCTTAAGACAGGGGAACACTGAAGCTTTCTTT. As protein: CASSLRQGNTEAFF.

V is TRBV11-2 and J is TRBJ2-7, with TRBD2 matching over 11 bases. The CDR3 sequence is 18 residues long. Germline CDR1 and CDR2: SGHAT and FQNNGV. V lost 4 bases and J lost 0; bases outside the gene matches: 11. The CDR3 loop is CASSSLRTSGQLSYEQYF. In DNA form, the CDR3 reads TGTGCCAGCAGCTCTCTAAGGACTAGCGGGCAACTCTCCTACGAGCAGTACTTC.